Shown below are 25 T cell receptor beta chains from a single sample sequenced in a study of T cell changes during pregnancy in multiple sclerosis. Assay used: immunoSEQ multiplex PCR; TCRdb lists only in-frame clones, some missing. The sample includes fewer than 35,000 clones, roughly 90% seen only once; the top ten take roughly 0.45%. This specimen consisted of CD4+ T cells from peripheral blood mononuclear cells, obtained in the second trimester of pregnancy. The receptors stem from a female donor in good health, enrolled as a control in a pregnancy study.

The CDR3 loop is CAWNRVVDTQYF. As DNA, the CDR3 is TGTGCCTGGAACAGGGTGGTAGATACGCAGTATTTT. The chain recombines TRBV30 with TRBJ2-3; D is possibly TRBD1 (6 bases). V gave up 4 bases and J gave up 5 bases, with 10 bases separating them. Per germline, CDR1 GTSNPN and CDR2 SVGIG (reference sequence). This CDR3 contains 12 residues.

The chain carries TRBV27 and TRBJ1-1, with D maybe TRBD1 (5 bases). Deletions cut 2 bases from V and 6 bases from J, with 10 bases between. The CDR3 has 13 residues. CDR1 MNHEY and CDR2 SMNVEV come from the germline V gene (reference sequence). The CDR3 loop is CASSLIGRAEAFF. CDR3 nucleotides: TGTGCCAGCAGTTTAATCGGCAGGGCTGAAGCTTTCTTT.

The chain employs TRBV29-1 and TRBJ2-2, with D hard to call. The CDR3 spans 12 residues. The germline V gene encodes CDR1 SQVTM and CDR2 ANQGSEA. V was pared by 4 bases and J by 4 bases, with 7 bases between. The CDR3: CSVAAGTGELFF. The CDR3 bases are TGCAGCGTTGCGGCAGGCACCGGGGAGCTGTTTTTT.

The chain employs TRBV7-9 and TRBJ2-5, with 7 bases identical to TRBD2. V lost 5 bases and J lost 0; bases outside the gene matches: 18. Germline assignment: CDR1 SEHNR and CDR2 FQNEAQ (reference sequence). The CDR3 contains 19 residues. The CDR3 sequence is CASSRPGGGSTAYQETQYF. CDR3 bases: TGTGCCAGCAGCCGCCCCGGGGGAGGGTCGACCGCGTACCAAGAGACCCAGTACTTC.

The chain uses TRBV6-1 and TRBJ1-5, with D possibly TRBD1 on 6 matching bases. V lost 4 bases to trimming and J lost 0 bases, with 10 bases between them. Germline V CDR1 and CDR2: MNHNS, SASEGT. This CDR3 is 15 amino acids long. The CDR3 DNA is TGTGCCAGCAGTGGGACAGACTATAGCAATCAGCCCCAGCATTTT. Its protein product is CASSGTDYSNQPQHF.

This chain joins TRBV7-2 and TRBJ2-5; 8 nucleotides agree with TRBD2. V shed 0 bases, J shed 2 bases, and the junction held 11 bases outside the gene matches. The CDR3 has 18 amino acids. The germline V gene has CDR1 SGHTA and CDR2 FQGNSA. The CDR3 reads CASSLAPAGVGGQETQYF. DNA of the CDR3: TGTGCCAGCAGCTTAGCCCCAGCGGGAGTTGGCGGACAAGAGACCCAGTACTTC. Based on the CDR3 plus reference TRBV7-2 and TRBJ2-5, the full variable domain is GAGVSQSPSNKVTEKGKDVELRCDPISGHTALYWYRQSLGQGLEFLIYFQGNSAPDKSGLPSDRFSAERTGGSVSTLTIQRTQQEDSAVYLCASSLAPAGVGGQETQYFGPGTRLLVL.

The chain recombines TRBV5-4 with TRBJ2-2; TRBD1 might be the D (6 bases). This CDR3 is built from 15 residues. V shed 5 bases and J shed 0 bases, with 11 bases lying between them. The germline gives CDR1 SGHNT, CDR2 YYREEE (reference sequence). The CDR3 is CASSPGQTNTGELFF. The CDR3 nucleotides are TGTGCCAGCAGTCCGGGACAAACGAACACCGGGGAGCTGTTTTTT.

The chain uses TRBV18 and TRBJ2-3, with 8 bases lining up with TRBD2. Germline CDR1 and CDR2: KGHSH and LQKENI. V lost 2 bases to trimming and J lost 0 bases; unmatched junction nucleotides: 7. CDR3 length: 17 amino acids. CDR3 nucleotides: TGTGCCAGCTCACCATTAACTAGCGGAACTAGCACAGATACGCAGTATTTT. Its translation: CASSPLTSGTSTDTQYF.

The chain has TRBV2 and TRBJ2-3; TRBD2 matches at 9 bases. Germline V gene lookup returns CDR1 SNHLY and CDR2 FYNNEI. J was trimmed by 6 bases and V by 10 bases; bases with no gene match: 8. The CDR3 is made up of 13 amino acids. CDR3 region: CATSAGGRDTQYF. The CDR3 DNA reads TGTGCCACCTCAGCGGGGGGACGGGATACGCAGTATTTT.

This rearrangement joins TRBV30 to TRBJ1-1; D might be TRBD1 (5 bases). Germline CDR1 reads GTSNPN; CDR2 reads SVGIG (reference sequence). V was trimmed by 2 bases and J by 0 bases, leaving 7 bases between them. The CDR3 sequence is 13 residues long. CDR3 in amino acids: CAWSPGLNTEAFF. As DNA, the CDR3 is TGTGCCTGGAGTCCAGGGCTGAACACTGAAGCTTTCTTT. Using reference TRBV30 and TRBJ1-1 for the parts outside the CDR3, the full variable domain is SQTIHQWPATLVQPVGSPLSLECTVEGTSNPNLYWYRQAAGRGLQLLFYSVGIGQISSEVPQNLSASRPQDRQFILSSKKLLLSDSGFYLCAWSPGLNTEAFFGQGTRLTVV.

This clone has a single count. This chain uses TRBV6-1 with TRBJ1-4; 9 bases are shared with TRBD1. The V gene's germline CDR1 is MNHNS and CDR2 SASEGT. J lost 8 bases, V lost 5 bases, and 9 bases had no gene match. The CDR3 loop spans 15 amino acids. In nucleotides, the CDR3 is TGTGCCAGCAGTCGCGGGGGGACAGGGTGGGAAAAACTGTTTTTT. It translates to CASSRGGTGWEKLFF.

The chain joins TRBV2 to TRBJ2-7, with D uncertain. The CDR3 has 15 residues. The germline V gene encodes CDR1 SNHLY and CDR2 FYNNEI. The V gene lost 4 bases and the J gene lost 4 bases, with 17 bases spanning the gap. CDR3 sequence: CASSAAFKYSYEQYF. CDR3 sequence (DNA): TGTGCCAGCAGTGCCGCTTTCAAGTATAGTTACGAGCAGTACTTC. Variable domain in full (rest from reference TRBV2 and TRBJ2-7): EPEVTQTPSHQVTQMGQEVILRCVPISNHLYFYWYRQILGQKVEFLVSFYNNEISEKSEIFDDQFSVERPDGSNFTLKIRSTKLEDSAMYFCASSAAFKYSYEQYFGPGTRLTVT.

J is TRBJ1-1 and V is TRBV5-4; 7 bases line up with TRBD1. Germline CDR1 SGHNT, CDR2 YYREEE (reference sequence). The CDR3 consists of 14 residues. The V segment lost 4 bases and the J segment 1 base; nucleotides outside the gene matches: 4. CDR3 loop: CASSPRTGNTEAFF. CDR3 DNA sequence: TGTGCCAGCAGCCCTCGGACAGGGAACACTGAAGCTTTCTTT.

J is TRBJ1-1 and V is TRBV6-6; no clear D gene. Germline V gene lookup returns CDR1 MNHNY and CDR2 SVGAGI (reference sequence). V lost 4 bases to trimming and J lost 8 bases, with 17 bases between them. There are 14 residues in the CDR3. This CDR3 is CASSSAAWFWEAFF. Written as DNA, the CDR3 is TGTGCCAGCAGTTCCGCCGCGTGGTTTTGGGAAGCTTTCTTT.

The DNA for the CDR3 is TGTGCCAGCAGTTACGTCCCGGGAAACATTCAGTACTTC. It is translated as CASSYVPGNIQYF. The V and J genes are TRBV6-5 and TRBJ2-4; D is undetermined. The V end lost 2 bases, the J end lost 6 bases, and 8 bases lay between the germline ends. The CDR3 covers 13 residues. Germline V gives CDR1 MNHEY, CDR2 SVGAGI.

This clone was detected only once. V and J are TRBV30 and TRBJ1-1; 7 bases agree with TRBD1. Germline values: CDR1 GTSNPN, CDR2 SVGIG (reference sequence). There are 16 residues in the CDR3. V lost 5 bases and J lost 5; bases outside the gene matches: 17. CDR3: CAWSIDRAWEFTEAFF. DNA for the CDR3: TGTGCCTGGTCGATCGACAGGGCATGGGAGTTTACTGAAGCTTTCTTT.

This chain connects TRBV19 to TRBJ2-1, with D possibly matching TRBD2 (6 bases). The CDR3 is made up of 12 amino acids. Germline V gene sequence: CDR1 LNHDA, CDR2 SQIVND (reference sequence). V was trimmed by 10 bases and J by 7 bases, leaving 14 bases between them. The CDR3 nucleotides are TGTGCCACCCAGCGGGCGACTAATGAGCAGTTCTTC. It specifies CATQRATNEQFF.

The rearrangement links TRBV28 to TRBJ2-3; 7 bases agree with TRBD2. V trimming: 1 base; J trimming: 2 bases; junction bases outside the gene matches: 6. Germline assignment: CDR1 MDHEN and CDR2 SYDVKM. The CDR3 length is 16 residues. The CDR3 DNA sequence: TGTGCCAGCAGTTTATTTGTAGCGGGTCTCACAGATACGCAGTATTTT. This encodes CASSLFVAGLTDTQYF.

The V gene is TRBV28, the J gene TRBJ2-2; TRBD2 agrees at 10 bases. This CDR3 is built from 15 residues. V trimming: 3 bases; J trimming: 6 bases; junction bases outside the gene matches: 4. The germline V gene encodes CDR1 MDHEN and CDR2 SYDVKM. CDR3 loop: CASSLALAGAGELFF. The CDR3 region has the DNA TGTGCCAGCAGTTTGGCTCTAGCGGGAGCCGGGGAGCTGTTTTTT.

The chain has TRBV29-1 and TRBJ2-2; TRBD2 matches at 8 bases. CDR3 length: 15 amino acids. Trimming cost V 4 bases and J 1 base; bases outside gene matches: 5. CDR1 SQVTM and CDR2 ANQGSEA come from the germline V gene. The CDR3 sequence is CSVVVAGLNTGELFF. As DNA, the CDR3 is TGCAGCGTTGTAGTAGCGGGGCTGAACACCGGGGAGCTGTTTTTT.

The chain has TRBV15 and TRBJ2-7; weak D call: TRBD2 (6 bases). Germline lookup yields CDR1 LNHNV and CDR2 YYDKDF (reference sequence). The CDR3 consists of 15 residues. Trimming removed 2 bases at V and 3 bases at J, with 14 bases between. CDR3: CATSRSRLGNYEQYF. In DNA form, the CDR3 reads TGTGCCACCAGCAGATCCCGACTAGGAAACTACGAGCAGTACTTC.

The chain couples TRBV7-2 to TRBJ1-5; the match to TRBD1 covers 10 bases. This CDR3 spans 15 amino acids. V shed 4 bases and J 5 bases; nucleotides not matched to a gene: 5. Germline values: CDR1 SGHTA, CDR2 FQGNSA. CDR3 region: CASSYSGTGDQPQHF. The CDR3 DNA sequence: TGTGCCAGCAGCTATTCCGGGACAGGGGATCAGCCCCAGCATTTT.

This clone was seen a single time. V gene TRBV23-1 combines with J gene TRBJ2-7; no firm D call. TRBV23-1 is an open reading frame, and its role is uncertain. V was pared by 4 bases and J by 7 bases, with 23 bases between. The CDR3 extends over 16 amino acids. In DNA, the CDR3 is TGCGCCAGCAGTCGCGCGGTGAAAGTAGGATTCCGGGAGCAGTACTTC. It encodes CASSRAVKVGFREQYF.

The chain employs TRBV7-8 and TRBJ1-1; D gene uncertain. V gave up 1 base and J gave up 10 bases, with 19 bases separating them. Germline V CDR1 and CDR2: SGHVS, FQNEAQ. There are 15 residues in the CDR3. Here the CDR3 reads CASSLVKDSHLPAFF. Here the CDR3 DNA reads TGTGCCAGCAGCTTAGTTAAGGACTCCCATCTTCCAGCTTTCTTT.

V and J are TRBV4-1 and TRBJ2-3; 7 nucleotides agree with TRBD1. The CDR3 is 14 amino acids. V shed 5 bases, J shed 4 bases, and the junction held 6 bases outside the gene matches. In germline, CDR1 is MGHRA, CDR2 YSYEKL. CDR3 in DNA: TGCGCCAGCAGCATGACAGGGTCTTCAGATACGCAGTATTTT. It yields the protein CASSMTGSSDTQYF.